This is a list of T cell receptor beta chains from one sample in a study of blood T cell repertoires in COVID-19. TCRdb keeps only in-frame clones here, not all; method: immunoSEQ multiplex PCR. The profile shows 210,000 or so clones, more than 80% of them singletons. Specimen: peripheral blood. These receptors all come from a man aged 25 to 40 with COVID-19, enrolled during active disease. CDR3s include the opening cysteine and the closing phenylalanine or tryptophan. The order of the fields is clone size, D gene, J gene, V gene, CDR3 DNA, CDR3 protein. A D gene is named only where the DNA matches it firmly. A row's size may be missing; if present it is once, few, many or a size class.

>few|-|TRBJ2-7|TRBV7-2
TGTGCCAGCAGCTTAAATAGCTTCGGGGAGGAGCAGTACTTC
CASSLNSFGEEQYF
>-|TRBD1|TRBJ1-2|TRBV3-1/TRBV3-2
TGTGCCAGCAGCCAAGGCCGGGACGGGACAGACTCCAACTATGGCTACACCTTC
CASSQGRDGTDSNYGYTF
>-|-|TRBJ2-3|TRBV21-1
TGTGCCAGCAGCAAAGGTGACAGCCGCTCCACAGATACGCAGTATTTT
CASSKGDSRSTDTQYF
>-|-|TRBJ2-3|TRBV28
TGTGCCAGCAGCCCCCAGATTCTACTAGTTCGGGTCACAGATACGCAGTATTTT
CASSPQILLVRVTDTQYF
>-|TRBD1|TRBJ1-3|TRBV5-1
TGCGCCAGCAGCTCGGGACAGGGGGCTGGAAACACCATATATTTT
CASSSGQGAGNTIYF
>-|TRBD2|TRBJ2-2|TRBV5-1
TGCGCCAGCAGCTTGGCCGGGAGGGGATATGACACCGGGGAGCTGTTTTTT
CASSLAGRGYDTGELFF
>-|-|TRBJ1-5|TRBV15
TGTGCCACCAGCAGAGGGCGGCAAGGCAATCAGCCCCAGCATTTT
CATSRGRQGNQPQHF
>-|TRBD1|TRBJ1-1|TRBV28
TGTGCCAGCAGCGACTTATTACCGGGACAGGGGGGCTCGGCGAACACTGAAGCTTTCTTT
CASSDLLPGQGGSANTEAFF
>-|-|TRBJ2-5|TRBV7-2
TGTGCCAGCAGCCCCGATGAGGGGGTGCAAGAGACCCAGTACTTC
CASSPDEGVQETQYF
>-|-|TRBJ2-2|TRBV7-3
TGTGCCAGCAGCTTAAACAGTGCTTTTAACACCGGGGAGCTGTTTTTT
CASSLNSAFNTGELFF
>-|-|TRBJ1-4|TRBV29-1
TGCAGCGTTGGCGACGGGAATAATGAAAAACTGTTTTTT
CSVGDGNNEKLFF
>-|-|TRBJ2-7|TRBV6-5
TGTGCCAGCAGTTACTGGGACTCGCCCTCCTACGAGCAGTACTTC
CASSYWDSPSYEQYF
>-|TRBD2|TRBJ2-1|TRBV11-1
TGTGCCAGCAGCCCCGGGACTAGCGGGATGGGTGAGCAGTTCTTC
CASSPGTSGMGEQFF
>-|TRBD1|TRBJ1-6|TRBV13
TGTGCCAGCAGCTTAGGACAGGGGGCCCGGTATTCACCCCTCCACTTT
CASSLGQGARYSPLHF
>-|TRBD1|TRBJ2-7|TRBV7-9
TGTGCCAGCAGCTTCGCTTGGACAGGGGGTGACGAGCAGTACTTC
CASSFAWTGGDEQYF
>once|-|TRBJ1-6|TRBV9
TGTGCCAGCAGCGTAGTGAGTAATTCACCCCTCCACTTT
CASSVVSNSPLHF
>few|-|TRBJ1-6|TRBV12-3/TRBV12-4
TGTGCCAGCAGTTTCTACAATTCACCCCTCCACTTT
CASSFYNSPLHF
>-|TRBD2|TRBJ2-1|TRBV29-1
TGCAGCGTTGTACGCCCTTTGGGACTAGCTTTGGGCCAAGGGTACAATGAGCAGTTCTTC
CSVVRPLGLALGQGYNEQFF
>once|TRBD1|TRBJ1-4|TRBV5-6
TGTGCCAGCAGCCCGCAGGACAGGCTTAATGAAAAACTGTTTTTT
CASSPQDRLNEKLFF
>-|TRBD2|TRBJ2-1|TRBV27
TGTGCCAGCAGTTCTATAGCGGGGGTAAACTACAATGAGCAGTTCTTC
CASSSIAGVNYNEQFF
>-|TRBD2|TRBJ2-1|TRBV4-2
TGTGCCAGCAGCCAAGAGACTAGCGGACACTACAATGAGCAGTTCTTC
CASSQETSGHYNEQFF
>-|TRBD2|TRBJ2-1|TRBV4-3
TGCGCCAGCAGCCAAAGGTATCTAGCGGGGATTGTAGATGACAATGAGCAGTTCTTC
CASSQRYLAGIVDDNEQFF
>-|-|TRBJ1-1|TRBV7-9
TGTGCCAGCAGCTTTGGCCAGGCGAACACTGAAGCTTTCTTT
CASSFGQANTEAFF
>-|TRBD1|TRBJ2-1|TRBV5-6
TGTGCCAGCAGCTCTAACAGGGGGCGCTACAATGAGCAGTTCTTC
CASSSNRGRYNEQFF
>many|-|TRBJ2-1|TRBV7-8
TGTGCCAGCAGCTCCCCGGGCGGGATTCTCAATGAGCAGTTCTTC
CASSSPGGILNEQFF
>-|-|TRBJ1-2|TRBV28
TGTGCCAGCACCAGCGCCCAAGGGGATGGCTACACCTTC
CASTSAQGDGYTF
>-|-|TRBJ2-7|TRBV6-2/TRBV6-3
TGTGCCAGCAGTTACCGTGGAGAATCCTACGAGCAGTACTTC
CASSYRGESYEQYF
>-|-|TRBJ2-7|TRBV25-1
TGTGCCAGCAGCGAAAACCACAACGAGGACGAGCAGTACTTC
CASSENHNEDEQYF
>-|-|TRBJ1-2|TRBV29-1
TGCAGCGTTGACACCAGAGGCTATGGCTACACCTTC
CSVDTRGYGYTF
>-|TRBD1|TRBJ1-6|TRBV7-9
TGTGCCAGCAGCTTGAACAGGGGACTGAATTCACCCCTCCACTTT
CASSLNRGLNSPLHF
>once|-|TRBJ2-1|TRBV6-2/TRBV6-3
TGTGCCAGCAGTTCCCCAGGGATACACTACAATGAGCAGTTCTTC
CASSSPGIHYNEQFF
>-|-|TRBJ1-6|TRBV11-3
TGTGCCAGCAGCTTAACAGGCCCGAATTCACCCCTCCACTTT
CASSLTGPNSPLHF
>once|-|TRBJ1-1|TRBV2
TGTGCCAGCACCCGCAGGAACACTGAAGCTTTCTTT
CASTRRNTEAFF
>-|TRBD2|TRBJ2-1|TRBV9
TGTGCCAGCAGCGTAGGGACTAGCCCAAGCTCCTACAATGAGCAGTTCTTC
CASSVGTSPSSYNEQFF
>-|TRBD1|TRBJ2-2|TRBV7-2
TGTGCCAGCAGCTTAAATCAGGGGGCCGGGGAGCTGTTTTTT
CASSLNQGAGELFF
>once|-|TRBJ1-1|TRBV5-1
TGCGCCAGCAACGATAACATGAACACTGAAGCTTTCTTT
CASNDNMNTEAFF
>-|-|TRBJ2-2|TRBV7-2
TGTGCCAGCAGCCTACTCGCGGGTCGCTCCGGGGAGCTGTTTTTT
CASSLLAGRSGELFF
>-|-|TRBJ1-6|TRBV2
TGTGCCAGCAGACAGACAGGCTTAAGCTCCTATAATTCACCCCTCCACTTT
CASRQTGLSSYNSPLHF
>-|TRBD1|TRBJ1-1|TRBV9
TGTGCCAGCAGCGTAACCCTGGGACAGGGCCGGACTGAAGCTTTCTTT
CASSVTLGQGRTEAFF
>-|-|TRBJ2-7|TRBV19
TGTGCCAGTACCGCCGTCTACGCGCTATCCTACGAGCAGTACTTC
CASTAVYALSYEQYF
>-|TRBD2|TRBJ2-7|TRBV5-4
TGTGCCAGCAGCTCAAGCATAGGGACTAGCGGGAGGGCTGCTTACGAGCAGTACTTC
CASSSSIGTSGRAAYEQYF
>-|TRBD1|TRBJ1-5|TRBV19
TGTGCCAGTAAACAGGGGGGGATAGGGGGCAATCAGCCCCAGCATTTT
CASKQGGIGGNQPQHF
>-|-|TRBJ1-3|TRBV7-9
TGTGCCAGCAGCTCCAACAGGGTACTCTCTGGAAACACCATATATTTT
CASSSNRVLSGNTIYF
>-|-|TRBJ2-2|TRBV9
TGTGCCAGCAGTCCTAGGGAGGCCCGGGAGCTGTTTTTT
CASSPREARELFF
>-|-|TRBJ2-7|TRBV7-2
TGTGCCAGCAGCTTAGACCGGACTACGACCTACGAGCAGTACTTC
CASSLDRTTTYEQYF
>-|-|TRBJ2-3|TRBV7-3
TGTGCCAGCAGCTTAGACTACGGAGATACGCAGTATTTT
CASSLDYGDTQYF
>-|-|TRBJ2-3|TRBV5-1
TGCGCCAGCGGCCCCGGGGGGCGGGCAACCACAGATACGCAGTATTTT
CASGPGGRATTDTQYF
>-|-|TRBJ2-7|TRBV6-6
TGTGCCAGCAGTGCACCGGGATCCAATCATGGAAAGCAGTACTTC
CASSAPGSNHGKQYF
>-|-|TRBJ2-7|TRBV2
TGTGCCAGCAGTCAGGGGCTCTACGAGCAGTACTTC
CASSQGLYEQYF
>-|TRBD1|TRBJ1-2|TRBV7-2
TGTGCCAGCAGCTCAGGGACAGGGTCCGGTTTTGGCTACACCTTC
CASSSGTGSGFGYTF
>-|-|TRBJ2-6|TRBV6-5
TGTGCCAGCAGTTACTCGACAGCCTCTGGGGCCAACGTCCTGACTTTC
CASSYSTASGANVLTF
>-|-|TRBJ1-2|TRBV10-3
TGTGCCATCAGGGGGGGAACTAACTATGGCTACACCTTC
CAIRGGTNYGYTF
>-|TRBD1|TRBJ2-1|TRBV7-2
TGTGCCAGCACCCGGGACAGAACCTCCTACAATGAGCAGTTCTTC
CASTRDRTSYNEQFF
>-|TRBD1|TRBJ1-2|TRBV2
TGTGCCAGCAGTGATCCGGGACAGGGGGTTTACGCTTACACCTTC
CASSDPGQGVYAYTF
>-|TRBD1|TRBJ1-2|TRBV2
TGTGCCAGCAGTATACCAAAACAGGGACAGGGAAACTATGGCTACACCTTC
CASSIPKQGQGNYGYTF